A single sample gave rise to the 25 T cell receptor beta chains below, sequenced in a study of blood T cell repertoires in COVID-19. Assay used: immunoSEQ multiplex PCR; TCRdb lists only in-frame clones, some missing. The repertoire holds tens of thousands of clones, with about four fifths as singletons. The sequencing input was peripheral blood. These receptors came from a human donor in a cohort sampled during active COVID-19.

The chain combines TRBV7-9 with TRBJ2-2; possibly TRBD2 for D (5 bases). Germline CDR1 reads SEHNR; CDR2 reads FQNEAQ (reference sequence). The V gene lost 4 bases and the J gene lost 9 bases, with 9 bases spanning the gap. The CDR3 runs 12 residues. The CDR3 DNA is TGTGCCAGCAGCTCGGACTGGCGGGAGCTGTTTTTT. Residues: CASSSDWRELFF.

The gene calls are TRBV30 and TRBJ2-2; D is ambiguous. CDR3 length: 14 amino acids. Trimming pared 2 bases from V and 4 bases from J, leaving 11 bases between. CDR1 is GTSNPN, CDR2 SVGIG, per germline (reference sequence). For the CDR3, the DNA is TGTGCCTGGAGTAAGGAGTTAAGCACCGGGGAGCTGTTTTTT. Protein: CAWSKELSTGELFF.

The chain has TRBV13 and TRBJ1-1, with D maybe TRBD1 (6 bases). The V and J ends lost 5 bases and 6 bases respectively, with 10 bases between them. Germline V gives CDR1 PRHDT, CDR2 FYEKMQ (reference sequence). The CDR3 loop spans 12 amino acids. Here the CDR3 DNA reads TGTGCCAGCAGCCGAGGGGGTGCTGAAGCTTTCTTT. This encodes CASSRGGAEAFF. Based on the CDR3 plus reference TRBV13 and TRBJ1-1, the full variable domain is AAGVIQSPRHLIKEKRETATLKCYPIPRHDTVYWYQQGPGQDPQFLISFYEKMQSDKGSIPDRFSAQQFSDYHSELNMSSLELGDSALYFCASSRGGAEAFFGQGTRLTVV.

J is TRBJ2-2 and V is TRBV27, with TRBD1 identical over 9 bases. The CDR3 has 14 amino acids. From germline, CDR1 is MNHEY and CDR2 SMNVEV (reference sequence). CDR3: CLTGQGPSSGELFF. In DNA form, the CDR3 reads TGTCTGACGGGACAGGGTCCGTCGTCCGGGGAGCTGTTTTTT.

V usage is TRBV3-1 (or the pseudogene TRBV3-2) and J usage is TRBJ2-2; possible D gene TRBD1, 5 bases. From germline, CDR1 is LGHDT and CDR2 YNNKEL (reference sequence). V lost 4 bases to trimming and J lost 4 bases, with 13 bases between them. This CDR3 comprises 15 residues. The CDR3 region has the DNA TGTGCCAGCAGCCCATTGGACCAGGGCACCGGGGAGCTGTTTTTT. Protein sequence: CASSPLDQGTGELFF.

V is TRBV15 and J is TRBJ1-5; 7 nucleotides line up with TRBD1. This CDR3 region has 15 residues. Germline lookup yields CDR1 LNHNV and CDR2 YYDKDF (reference sequence). J was trimmed by 4 bases and V by 3 bases; bases with no gene match: 6. DNA of the CDR3: TGTGCCACCAGCAGGAAGGGACAGTCTAATCAGCCCCAGCATTTT. This encodes CATSRKGQSNQPQHF.

The J gene is TRBJ1-5, the V gene TRBV4-2, with D perhaps TRBD1 (6 bases). The CDR3 is made up of 13 amino acids. Trimming pared 0 bases from V and 11 bases from J, leaving 11 bases between. The germline V gene encodes CDR1 LGHNA and CDR2 YNFKEQ. CDR3 nucleotide sequence: TGTGCCAGCAGCCAAGATCGGACAGAAACCCAGCATTTT. Protein product: CASSQDRTETQHF.

J is TRBJ1-2 and V is TRBV6-5; 8 bases agree with TRBD1. CDR1 MNHEY and CDR2 SVGAGI come from the germline V gene. The CDR3 spans 12 residues. V lost 7 bases and J lost 4; bases outside the gene matches: 2. The CDR3 DNA sequence: TGTGCCAGCAAGACAGGGGTCTATGGCTACACCTTC. Protein sequence: CASKTGVYGYTF.

The CDR3 loop reads CASSTGPFSYEQYF. CDR3 nucleotide sequence: TGCGCCAGCAGTACAGGGCCCTTCTCCTACGAGCAGTACTTC. This chain connects TRBV4-1 to TRBJ2-7, with a tentative D call TRBD1 (6 bases). This CDR3 has 14 residues. Germline CDR1 reads MGHRA; CDR2 reads YSYEKL. Trimming stripped 6 bases from V and 0 bases from J, with 12 bases between.

The J gene is TRBJ2-6, the V gene TRBV7-8; D gene uncertain. Trimming took 0 bases from V and 3 from J, leaving 9 bases between them. Germline lookup yields CDR1 SGHVS and CDR2 FQNEAQ. CDR3 size: 16 residues. DNA for the CDR3: TGTGCCAGCAGCTTAGCGCCTACTGTTGGGGCCAACGTCCTGACTTTC. This codes for CASSLAPTVGANVLTF.

As for this clone: The sample holds other DNA sequences that translate to the same CDR3. The chain recombines TRBV5-1 with TRBJ2-7, with TRBD2 matching over 7 bases. This CDR3 has 13 residues. The J segment lost 4 bases and the V segment lost 4 bases, leaving 5 bases of the junction unmatched. The germline V gene has CDR1 SGHRS and CDR2 YFSETQ. The CDR3 region is CASSPTGGYEQYF. The DNA for the CDR3 is TGCGCCAGCAGCCCGACCGGGGGGTACGAGCAGTACTTC.

This rearrangement joins TRBV5-6 to TRBJ2-7; a weak D match, TRBD1 (6 bases). Per the germline V gene, CDR1 is SGHDT and CDR2 is YYEEEE. This CDR3 is built from 16 residues. Trimming removed 2 bases at V and 5 bases at J, with 20 bases between. CDR3 in amino acids: CASSLEHRVFGDEQYF. CDR3 DNA sequence: TGTGCCAGCAGCTTAGAACACAGGGTCTTCGGGGACGAGCAGTACTTC.

This clone was picked up one time. V gene TRBV19 combines with J gene TRBJ2-7; 9 bases map to TRBD1. The V gene end was trimmed by 5 bases and the J gene end by 1 base; junction bases not matched to a gene: 6. The CDR3 extends over 15 amino acids. Per the germline V gene, CDR1 is LNHDA and CDR2 is SQIVND (reference sequence). CDR3 bases: TGTGCCAGTAGTGTAGGGACAGGGAGTTCCTACGAGCAGTACTTC. It encodes CASSVGTGSSYEQYF.

The chain carries TRBV6-1 and TRBJ2-7; D might be TRBD2 (6 bases). The CDR3 contains 14 residues. V lost 2 bases and J lost 2, with 10 bases in between. The V gene's germline CDR1 is MNHNS and CDR2 SASEGT. This CDR3 reads CASSEFPGAYEQYF. CDR3 DNA: TGTGCCAGCAGTGAATTTCCGGGGGCCTACGAGCAGTACTTC.

The V call is TRBV7-2, the J call TRBJ2-7, with 10 positions matching TRBD2. V gave up 5 bases and J gave up 7 bases; unmatched junction bases: 14. CDR1 and CDR2 (germline): SGHTA, FQGNSA. The CDR3 is 16 amino acids. The CDR3 loop is CASSARWSGGAEEQYF. The CDR3 nucleotides read TGTGCCAGCAGCGCTCGGTGGAGCGGGGGGGCGGAGGAGCAGTACTTC.

The chain uses TRBV6-6 and TRBJ1-1; 7 positions match TRBD1. Trimming cost V 10 bases and J 0 bases; bases outside gene matches: 8. CDR1 is MNHNY and CDR2 is SVGAGI in the germline V gene (reference sequence). The length of the CDR3 is 14 residues. CDR3 coding DNA: TGTGCCACTACAGGGGTGGGTATGAACACTGAAGCTTTCTTT. Translated, it gives CATTGVGMNTEAFF.

This clone was observed once. The chain couples TRBV7-6 to TRBJ1-1; 7 bases match TRBD1. Germline V gene lookup returns CDR1 SGHVS and CDR2 FNYEAQ. The CDR3 runs 15 residues. The V and J ends lost 1 base and 5 bases, in that order; junction bases with no gene match: 7. The CDR3 loop is CASSLEGNRGTEAFF. The DNA of the CDR3 is TGTGCCAGCAGCTTAGAAGGGAACAGGGGAACTGAAGCTTTCTTT.

This clone came up once. The V gene is TRBV5-8, the J gene TRBJ2-5, with TRBD1 matching 7 bases. The CDR3 spans 13 residues. Per germline, CDR1 SGHTS and CDR2 YDEGEE. V dropped 4 bases and J dropped 2; count of bases not matched to a gene: 2. The CDR3 DNA follows: TGTGCCAGCAGCCAGGGACAGCAAGAGACCCAGTACTTC. Translated, it gives CASSQGQQETQYF.

The chain links TRBV6-5 to TRBJ2-7; 11 bases line up with TRBD2. V dropped 6 bases and J dropped 3; count of bases not matched to a gene: 7. Germline V gene lookup returns CDR1 MNHEY and CDR2 SVGAGI. This CDR3 is built from 15 residues. The CDR3: CASRLLAGGNYEQYF. In DNA, the CDR3 is TGTGCCAGCAGACTTCTAGCGGGGGGAAACTACGAGCAGTACTTC.

This CDR3 is CSVGSGLGTEAFF. The CDR3 nucleotides read TGCAGCGTTGGTTCAGGCCTGGGCACTGAAGCTTTCTTT. The rearrangement uses TRBV29-1 and TRBJ1-1; D remains unclear. CDR1 and CDR2 (germline): SQVTM, ANQGSEA. The CDR3 sequence is 13 residues long. V lost 4 bases to trimming and J lost 4 bases, with 13 bases between them.

The chain is built from TRBV19 and TRBJ2-7; D ambiguous. The CDR3 runs to 15 residues. The V gene's germline CDR1 is LNHDA and CDR2 SQIVND (reference sequence). V was clipped by 4 bases and J by 2 bases, with 15 bases between them. The CDR3 bases are TGTGCCAGTAGTACCCAAGTTAGCCCGGCCTACGAGCAGTACTTC. This encodes CASSTQVSPAYEQYF.

The genes are TRBV30 and TRBJ1-2; 7 bases are a match to TRBD1. Unmatched junction bases numbered 13, after V lost 4 bases and J lost 8 bases. The germline gives CDR1 GTSNPN, CDR2 SVGIG (reference sequence). The CDR3 runs 14 residues. The CDR3 spells CAWIPRTGTLGYTF. The CDR3 bases are TGTGCCTGGATCCCCCGGACAGGAACCTTGGGCTACACCTTC.

CDR3 DNA sequence: TGTGCCAGCGATCGGGCGGGGGGAGGTGGCTACACCTTC. It translates to CASDRAGGGGYTF. The V call is TRBV27, the J call TRBJ1-2, with D perhaps matching TRBD1 (5 bases). Deletions cut 8 bases from V and 7 bases from J, with 17 bases between. Germline V gene lookup returns CDR1 MNHEY and CDR2 SMNVEV (reference sequence). The CDR3 totals 13 residues.

V and J are TRBV2 and TRBJ1-3, with TRBD1 as a possible D gene (6 bases). Germline V gene lookup returns CDR1 SNHLY and CDR2 FYNNEI. V was pared by 6 bases and J by 2 bases, with 20 bases between. The CDR3 totals 17 residues. CDR3 sequence (DNA): TGTGCCAGCAGGGATAGACAGGTTCCCCGCCCTGGAAACACCATATATTTT. Its protein product is CASRDRQVPRPGNTIYF.

The chain employs TRBV18 and TRBJ2-5; D might be TRBD1 (5 bases). The CDR3 is 13 amino acids. The V gene's germline CDR1 is KGHSH and CDR2 LQKENI. With 3 bases removed from V and 3 bases from J, the gap between germline ends came to 8 bases. The CDR3 sequence: CASSPGREETQYF. Here the CDR3 DNA reads TGTGCCAGCTCACCCGGCAGGGAAGAGACCCAGTACTTC.